These T cell receptor beta chains were read from a single sample in a study of blood T cell repertoires in COVID-19. The protocol was immunoSEQ multiplex PCR, while the TCRdb copy is restricted to in-frame clones and leaves out a portion. The sample contains about half a million clones, 89% of which appear only once. The sequencing input was peripheral blood. The receptor set was obtained from a man between 18 and 29 years old with COVID-19, enrolled during active disease. Both conserved end residues are part of each CDR3. The D gene is left open where the match is weak. Rows give clone size only sometimes, using once, few, many, or a class for an expanded clone.

cdr3_aa	cdr3_nt	v_call	j_call	clone_size	d_call
CASSPGQGARHTEAFF	TGTGCCAGCAGCCCAGGACAGGGGGCGAGGCACACTGAAGCTTTCTTT	TRBV5-6	TRBJ1-1	.	TRBD1
CATIRERAGNEQFF	TGTGCCACCATCAGGGAGCGGGCGGGAAATGAGCAGTTCTTC	TRBV18	TRBJ2-1	.	.
CASSPDTRYGYTF	TGTGCCAGCAGTCCAGACACTCGGTATGGCTACACCTTC	TRBV14	TRBJ1-2	.	.
CATSRDQSGGVGYTF	TGTGCCACCAGCAGAGATCAGTCAGGAGGGGTTGGCTACACCTTC	TRBV15	TRBJ1-2	.	.
CASRGQGATGELFF	TGTGCCAGCCGGGGACAGGGCGCCACCGGGGAGCTGTTTTTT	TRBV6-5	TRBJ2-2	.	TRBD1
CASVGGMWETQYF	TGTGCCAGCGTGGGGGGGATGTGGGAGACCCAGTACTTC	TRBV2	TRBJ2-5	.	TRBD2
CASSRDGQETQYF	TGCGCCAGCAGCCGCGACGGGCAAGAGACCCAGTACTTC	TRBV5-1	TRBJ2-5	.	.
CASSFGQKETQYF	TGTGCCAGCAGTTTTGGGCAGAAAGAGACCCAGTACTTC	TRBV12-3/TRBV12-4	TRBJ2-5	.	.
CAISPPRGEQYF	TGTGCCATCAGCCCCCCCCGAGGCGAGCAGTACTTC	TRBV10-3	TRBJ2-7	.	.
CASSLGSEQYF	TGTGCCAGCAGTTTAGGCAGCGAGCAGTACTTC	TRBV27	TRBJ2-7	.	.
CASSLFFRGTVSGNTIYF	TGTGCCAGCAGTTTATTTTTCCGCGGGACAGTCTCTGGAAACACCATATATTTT	TRBV27	TRBJ1-3	.	TRBD1
CATSDSGGETQYF	TGTGCCACCAGTGATTCGGGGGGGGAGACCCAGTACTTC	TRBV24-1	TRBJ2-5	.	TRBD2
CASSHRGSAFF	TGTGCCAGCAGTCACAGGGGCAGCGCTTTCTTT	TRBV6-5	TRBJ1-1	.	TRBD1
CASSPLGQGATDTQYF	TGTGCCAGCTCACCACTGGGACAGGGGGCCACAGATACGCAGTATTTT	TRBV18	TRBJ2-3	.	TRBD1
CSGRTFYNEQFF	TGCAGCGGACGGACTTTCTACAATGAGCAGTTCTTC	TRBV29-1	TRBJ2-1	.	.
CASSPDRGEQYF	TGTGCCAGCAGCCCAGACCGGGGCGAGCAGTACTTC	TRBV11-2	TRBJ2-7	.	.
CASAVELAGIGELFF	TGCGCCAGCGCAGTTGAGCTAGCGGGTATCGGGGAGCTGTTTTTT	TRBV5-1	TRBJ2-2	.	TRBD2
CASSRRTGRASGELFF	TGTGCCAGCAGCCGACGGACAGGGAGGGCATCCGGGGAGCTGTTTTTT	TRBV5-6	TRBJ2-2	few	.
CASSLVDRQTDTQYF	TGTGCCAGCAGCTTGGTGGACAGGCAAACAGATACGCAGTATTTT	TRBV5-6	TRBJ2-3	.	TRBD1
CASSPRTSGAYNEQFF	TGTGCCAGCTCACCCCGGACTAGCGGGGCCTACAATGAGCAGTTCTTC	TRBV18	TRBJ2-1	.	TRBD2
CASSEAGGRRTEAFF	TGCGCCAGCAGTGAGGCCGGAGGGCGTCGGACTGAAGCTTTCTTT	TRBV10-1	TRBJ1-1	.	.
CAISEVLLDPFF	TGTGCCATCAGTGAGGTCCTACTAGATCCGTTCTTC	TRBV10-3	TRBJ2-1	.	.
CASSQELAGVETQYF	TGTGCCAGCAGCCAAGAACTAGCGGGAGTTGAGACCCAGTACTTC	TRBV3-1/TRBV3-2	TRBJ2-5	.	TRBD2
CASSLLAGGGYEQYF	TGCGCCAGCAGCTTGCTAGCGGGAGGGGGCTACGAGCAGTACTTC	TRBV5-1	TRBJ2-7	.	TRBD2
CASSSGPGYGYTF	TGTGCCAGTAGCTCAGGTCCTGGCTATGGCTACACCTTC	TRBV19	TRBJ1-2	.	.
CASSKGPGGHYEQFF	TGTGCCAGCAGCAAAGGCCCGGGAGGGCACTATGAGCAGTTCTTC	TRBV3-1/TRBV3-2	TRBJ2-1	few	TRBD2
CASSVAQGYEQYF	TGTGCCAGCAGCGTAGCGCAGGGTTACGAGCAGTACTTC	TRBV9	TRBJ2-7	.	.
CSGVRGKQYF	TGCAGCGGCGTCCGGGGGAAGCAGTACTTC	TRBV29-1	TRBJ2-7	.	.
CASSLAGGRETQYF	TGTGCCAGCAGCCTCGCGGGGGGCCGGGAGACCCAGTACTTC	TRBV16	TRBJ2-5	.	TRBD2
CATSRFGTLNTEAFF	TGTGCCACCAGCCGCTTCGGGACACTGAACACTGAAGCTTTCTTT	TRBV15	TRBJ1-1	.	.
CASSLGPGLAVYNEQFF	TGTGCCAGCAGCTTGGGACCGGGACTAGCGGTCTACAATGAGCAGTTCTTC	TRBV5-8	TRBJ2-1	.	TRBD2
CASSLAGGWLPDTQYF	TGTGCCAGCAGCTTAGCCGGGGGATGGCTCCCAGATACGCAGTATTTT	TRBV11-2	TRBJ2-3	.	.
CASSRRREGSYEQYF	TGTGCCAGCAGCCGGCGGCGGGAGGGGTCCTACGAGCAGTACTTC	TRBV5-4	TRBJ2-7	.	TRBD2
CASGLLLGQGPYEQYF	TGTGCTAGTGGTTTGCTGTTGGGACAGGGTCCCTACGAGCAGTACTTC	TRBV12-5	TRBJ2-7	once	TRBD1
CASSQGRVGADYEQYF	TGCGCCAGCAGCCAAGGAAGGGTTGGAGCGGACTACGAGCAGTACTTC	TRBV4-1	TRBJ2-7	.	.
CASGDYYEQYF	TGTGCCAGCGGCGACTATTACGAGCAGTACTTC	TRBV12-3/TRBV12-4	TRBJ2-7	.	.
CASSQDSGTRAGEQFF	TGCGCCAGCAGCCAAGATTCGGGGACCCGCGCGGGAGAGCAGTTCTTC	TRBV4-1	TRBJ2-1	.	.
CATSDPIPTFSEEKLFF	TGTGCCACCAGTGATCCTATACCGACTTTCTCGGAAGAAAAACTGTTTTTT	TRBV24-1	TRBJ1-4	.	.
CASSPLDRTYEQYF	TGTGCCAGCAGTCCCCTGGACAGGACCTACGAGCAGTACTTC	TRBV6-6	TRBJ2-7	.	TRBD1
CASRRTGRNTEAFF	TGTGCCAGCAGGCGGACAGGACGGAACACTGAAGCTTTCTTT	TRBV11-2	TRBJ1-1	.	TRBD1
CASSQDYSNEQFF	TGTGCCAGCAGCCAAGACTACAGCAATGAGCAGTTCTTC	TRBV14	TRBJ2-1	.	.
CASSPHSHEQYF	TGTGCCAGCAGCCCCCACTCCCACGAGCAGTACTTC	TRBV7-9	TRBJ2-7	.	.
CASSPGTGWRETQYF	TGTGCCAGCAGCCCGGGGACAGGCTGGCGAGAGACCCAGTACTTC	TRBV11-2	TRBJ2-5	.	TRBD1
CATRPATMRGGWNLEQFF	TGTGCCACTCGCCCCGCCACGATGAGGGGAGGGTGGAACCTTGAGCAGTTCTTC	TRBV24-1	TRBJ2-1	few	TRBD2
CASSQGVGQPNSPLHF	TGTGCCAGCAGCCAAGGGGTCGGACAACCAAATTCACCCCTCCACTTT	TRBV3-1/TRBV3-2	TRBJ1-6	.	.
CASSPGGLNTGELFF	TGTGCCAGCAGTCCTGGGGGACTAAACACCGGGGAGCTGTTTTTT	TRBV6-6	TRBJ2-2	.	TRBD2
CASSKLRGPWGAGLAKNIQYF	TGTGCCAGCAGCAAACTGCGGGGGCCGTGGGGGGCGGGACTAGCCAAAAACATTCAGTACTTC	TRBV21-1	TRBJ2-4	.	.
CASSLGWGGKETQYF	TGTGCCAGCAGCTTAGGGTGGGGGGGCAAAGAGACCCAGTACTTC	TRBV7-9	TRBJ2-5	once	.
CASSLFIGRSITGELFF	TGTGCCAGCAGCTTATTTATCGGGAGGAGTATCACCGGGGAGCTGTTTTTT	TRBV11-2	TRBJ2-2	.	TRBD2
CASSISGGINEQFF	TGTGCCAGTAGTATATCAGGGGGAATCAATGAGCAGTTCTTC	TRBV19	TRBJ2-1	.	TRBD1
CASSQEGTGGLGGYTF	TGTGCCAGCAGCCAGGAAGGGACAGGGGGCTTGGGTGGCTACACCTTC	TRBV3-1/TRBV3-2	TRBJ1-2	.	TRBD1
CASSYSRPGLGNTIYF	TGTGCCAGCAGTTACTCGAGGCCAGGGCTGGGAAACACCATATATTTT	TRBV6-5	TRBJ1-3	once	.
CASSQGLAGDTQYF	TGTGCCAGCTCACAGGGGCTAGCGGGGGATACGCAGTATTTT	TRBV18	TRBJ2-3	.	TRBD2
CASSNVGQLNNQPQHF	TGTGCCAGTAGTAACGTGGGACAACTTAACAATCAGCCCCAGCATTTT	TRBV19	TRBJ1-5	.	.